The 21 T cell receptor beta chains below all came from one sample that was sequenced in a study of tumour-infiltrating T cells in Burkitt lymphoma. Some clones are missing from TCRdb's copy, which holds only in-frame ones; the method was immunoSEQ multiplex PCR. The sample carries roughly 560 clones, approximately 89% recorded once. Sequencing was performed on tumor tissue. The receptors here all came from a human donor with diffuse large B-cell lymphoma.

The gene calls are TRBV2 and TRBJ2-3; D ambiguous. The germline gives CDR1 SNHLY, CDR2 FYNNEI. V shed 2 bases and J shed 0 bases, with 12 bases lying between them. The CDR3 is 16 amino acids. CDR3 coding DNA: TGTGCCAGCAGTGAATCAGGCAGGTCTAGCACAGATACGCAGTATTTT. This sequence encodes CASSESGRSSTDTQYF.

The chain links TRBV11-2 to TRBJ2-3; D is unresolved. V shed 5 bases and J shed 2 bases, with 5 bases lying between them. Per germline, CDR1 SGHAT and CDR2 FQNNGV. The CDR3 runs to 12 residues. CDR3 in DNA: TGTGCCAGCAGCCTTGCCACAGATACGCAGTATTTT. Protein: CASSLATDTQYF.

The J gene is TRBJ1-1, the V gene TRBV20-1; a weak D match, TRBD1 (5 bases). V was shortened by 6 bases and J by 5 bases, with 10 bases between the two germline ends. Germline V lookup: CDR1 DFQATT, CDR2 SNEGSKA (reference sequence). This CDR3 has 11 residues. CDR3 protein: CSALRETEAFF. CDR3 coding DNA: TGCAGTGCCCTCAGGGAGACTGAAGCTTTCTTT.

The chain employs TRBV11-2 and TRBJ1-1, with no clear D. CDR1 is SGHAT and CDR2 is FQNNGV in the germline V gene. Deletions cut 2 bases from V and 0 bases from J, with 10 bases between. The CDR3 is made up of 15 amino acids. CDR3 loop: CASSLSGVMNTEAFF. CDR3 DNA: TGTGCCAGCAGCTTATCTGGGGTGATGAACACTGAAGCTTTCTTT. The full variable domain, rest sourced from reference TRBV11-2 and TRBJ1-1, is EAGVAQSPRYKIIEKRQSVAFWCNPISGHATLYWYQQILGQGPKLLIQFQNNGVVDDSQLPKDRFSAERLKGVDSTLKIQPAKLEDSAVYLCASSLSGVMNTEAFFGQGTRLTVV.

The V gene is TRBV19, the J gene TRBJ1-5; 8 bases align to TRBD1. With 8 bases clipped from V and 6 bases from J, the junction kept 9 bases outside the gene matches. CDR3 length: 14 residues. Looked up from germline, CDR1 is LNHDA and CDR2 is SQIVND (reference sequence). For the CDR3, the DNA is TGTGCCAGTTTGAGGACAGGGTCTGGTCAGCCCCAGCATTTT. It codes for CASLRTGSGQPQHF.

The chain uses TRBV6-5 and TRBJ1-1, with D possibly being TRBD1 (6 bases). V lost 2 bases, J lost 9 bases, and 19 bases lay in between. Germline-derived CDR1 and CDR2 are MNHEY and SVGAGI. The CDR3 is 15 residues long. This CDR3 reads CASSYPQGQSVKAFF. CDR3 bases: TGTGCCAGCAGTTACCCCCAAGGACAGAGTGTCAAAGCTTTCTTT.

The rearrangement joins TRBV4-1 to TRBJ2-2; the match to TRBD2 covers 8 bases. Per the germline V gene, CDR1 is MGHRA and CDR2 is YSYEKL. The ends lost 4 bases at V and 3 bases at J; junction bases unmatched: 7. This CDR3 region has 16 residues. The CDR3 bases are TGCGCCAGCAGCCCTATAGGACTAGCAGACACCGGGGAGCTGTTTTTT. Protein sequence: CASSPIGLADTGELFF.

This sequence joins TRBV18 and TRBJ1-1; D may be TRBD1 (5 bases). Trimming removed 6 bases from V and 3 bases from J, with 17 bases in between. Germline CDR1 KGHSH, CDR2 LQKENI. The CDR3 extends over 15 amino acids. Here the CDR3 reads CASSLLGGGDTEAFF. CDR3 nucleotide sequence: TGTGCCAGCTCTCTCTTGGGCGGGGGGGACACTGAAGCTTTCTTT.

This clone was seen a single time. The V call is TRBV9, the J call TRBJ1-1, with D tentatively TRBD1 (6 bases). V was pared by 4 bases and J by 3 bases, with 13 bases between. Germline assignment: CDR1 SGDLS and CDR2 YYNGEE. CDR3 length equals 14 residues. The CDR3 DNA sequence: TGTGCCAGCAGCAGGGGGGGGATGGACACTGAAGCTTTCTTT. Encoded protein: CASSRGGMDTEAFF.

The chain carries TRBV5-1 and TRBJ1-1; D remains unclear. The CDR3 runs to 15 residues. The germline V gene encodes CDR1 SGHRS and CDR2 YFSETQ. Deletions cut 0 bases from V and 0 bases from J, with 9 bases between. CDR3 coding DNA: TGCGCCAGCAGCTTGGCCGGGTCCATGAACACTGAAGCTTTCTTT. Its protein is CASSLAGSMNTEAFF.

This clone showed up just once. This chain's CDR3 is CSVKTGTVNQPQHF. CDR3 coding DNA: TGCAGCGTGAAAACCGGGACAGTAAATCAGCCCCAGCATTTT. The chain is built from TRBV29-1 and TRBJ1-5, with 7 bases matching TRBD1. Germline assignment: CDR1 SQVTM and CDR2 ANQGSEA. The trim removed 6 bases at V and 4 bases at J, leaving 9 bases unmatched. CDR3 length equals 14 residues. Using reference TRBV29-1 and TRBJ1-5 for the parts outside the CDR3, the full variable domain is SAVISQKPSRDICQRGTSLTIQCQVDSQVTMMFWYRQQPGQSLTLIATANQGSEATYESGFVIDKFPISRPNLTFSTLTVSNMSPEDSSIYLCSVKTGTVNQPQHFGDGTRLSIL.

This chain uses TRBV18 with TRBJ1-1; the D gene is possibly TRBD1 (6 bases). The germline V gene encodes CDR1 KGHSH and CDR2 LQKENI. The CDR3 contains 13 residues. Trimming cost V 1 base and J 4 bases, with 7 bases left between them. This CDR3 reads CASSPLGGTEAFF. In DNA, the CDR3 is TGTGCCAGCTCACCACTAGGGGGCACTGAAGCTTTCTTT.

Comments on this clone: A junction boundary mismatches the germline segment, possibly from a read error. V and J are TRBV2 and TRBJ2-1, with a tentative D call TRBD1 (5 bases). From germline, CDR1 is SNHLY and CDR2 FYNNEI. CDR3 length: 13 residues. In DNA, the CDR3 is TGTGCCAGCGGTGAAGGGGCCTACAATGAGCAGTTCTTC. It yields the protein CASGEGAYNEQFF.

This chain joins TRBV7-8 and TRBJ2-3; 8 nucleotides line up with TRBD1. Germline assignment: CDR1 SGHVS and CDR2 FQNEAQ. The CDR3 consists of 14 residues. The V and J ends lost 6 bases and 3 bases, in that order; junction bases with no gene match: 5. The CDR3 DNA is TGTGCCAGCAGAAGGACAGGGACAACAGATACGCAGTATTTT. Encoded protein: CASRRTGTTDTQYF.

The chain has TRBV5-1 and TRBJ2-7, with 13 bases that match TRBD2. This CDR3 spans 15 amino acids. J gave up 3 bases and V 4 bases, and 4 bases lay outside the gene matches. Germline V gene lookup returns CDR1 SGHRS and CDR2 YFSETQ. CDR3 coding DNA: TGCGCCAGCAGCCCCCGGACTAGCGGGGGCTACGAGCAGTACTTC. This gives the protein CASSPRTSGGYEQYF.

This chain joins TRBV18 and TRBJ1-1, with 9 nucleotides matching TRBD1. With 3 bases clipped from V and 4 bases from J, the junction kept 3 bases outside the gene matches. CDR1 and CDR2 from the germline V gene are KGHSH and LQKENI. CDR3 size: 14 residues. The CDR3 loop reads CASSPGQGITEAFF. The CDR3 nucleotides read TGTGCCAGCTCACCGGGACAGGGAATCACTGAAGCTTTCTTT. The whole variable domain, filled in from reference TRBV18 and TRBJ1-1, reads NAGVMQNPRHLVRRRGQEARLRCSPMKGHSHVYWYRQLPEEGLKFMVYLQKENIIDESGMPKERFSAEFPKEGPSILRIQQVVRGDSAAYFCASSPGQGITEAFFGQGTRLTVV.

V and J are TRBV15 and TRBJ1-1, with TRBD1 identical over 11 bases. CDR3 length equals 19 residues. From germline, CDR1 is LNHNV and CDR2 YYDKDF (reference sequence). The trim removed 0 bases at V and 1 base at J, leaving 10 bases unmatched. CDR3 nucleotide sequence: TGTGCCACCAGCAGAGATCGGGACAGGGGGTACCTAGAGAACACTGAAGCTTTCTTT. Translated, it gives CATSRDRDRGYLENTEAFF.

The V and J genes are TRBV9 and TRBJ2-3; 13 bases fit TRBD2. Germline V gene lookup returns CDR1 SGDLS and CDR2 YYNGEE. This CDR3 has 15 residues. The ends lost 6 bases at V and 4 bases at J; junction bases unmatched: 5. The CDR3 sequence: CASKPLAGGADTQYF. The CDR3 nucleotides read TGTGCCAGCAAGCCACTAGCGGGGGGGGCAGATACGCAGTATTTT.

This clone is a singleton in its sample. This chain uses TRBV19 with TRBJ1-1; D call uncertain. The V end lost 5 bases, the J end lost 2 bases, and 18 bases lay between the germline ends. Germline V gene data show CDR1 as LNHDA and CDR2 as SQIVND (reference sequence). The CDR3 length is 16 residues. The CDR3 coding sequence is TGTGCCAGTAGTTCCCCCCGTGGGGTTGTTAACACTGAAGCTTTCTTT. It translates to CASSSPRGVVNTEAFF. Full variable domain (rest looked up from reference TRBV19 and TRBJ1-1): DGGITQSPKYLFRKEGQNVTLSCEQNLNHDAMYWYRQDPGQGLRLIYYSQIVNDFQKGDIAEGYSVSREKKESFPLTVTSAQKNPTAFYLCASSSPRGVVNTEAFFGQGTRLTVV.

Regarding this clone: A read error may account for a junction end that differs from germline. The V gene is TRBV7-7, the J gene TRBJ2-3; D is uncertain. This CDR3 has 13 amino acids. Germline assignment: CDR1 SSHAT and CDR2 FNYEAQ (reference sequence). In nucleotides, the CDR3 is TGTGCTAGCAGCCAAAAACCCCAGGATACGCAGTATTTT. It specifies CASSQKPQDTQYF. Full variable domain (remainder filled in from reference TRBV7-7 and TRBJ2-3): GAGVSQSPRYKVTKRGQDVTLRCDPISSHATLYWYQQALGQGPEFLTYFNYEAQPDKSGLPSDRFSAERPEGSISTLTIQRTEQRDSAMYRCASSQKPQDTQYFGPGTRLTVL.

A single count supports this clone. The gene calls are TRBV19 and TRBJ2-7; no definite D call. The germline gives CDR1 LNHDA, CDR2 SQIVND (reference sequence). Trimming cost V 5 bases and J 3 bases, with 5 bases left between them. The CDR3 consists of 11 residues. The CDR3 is CASSLNYEQYF. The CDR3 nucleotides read TGTGCCAGTAGTCTGAACTACGAGCAGTACTTC.